The 3 T cell receptor beta chains below were found in one sample sequenced in a study of regulatory T cells in long-lasting Graves disease (dated by TCRdb to about 2021). The sample's time point label, decoded: newly diagnosed GD, antithyroid drugs for less than 3 months. RNA was extracted from PBMCs in TRIzol for both TCR sequencing and RNA sequencing. The method was multiplex PCR. Sequenced on an Illumina HiSeq 4000. CDR3 regions were amplified by Arm-PCR with iRepertoire HTBI primers to construct TCR beta libraries. TCRdb handled the public reads itself, with Q25 trimming in fastp and clone calling in MiXCR, and kept productive beta chains. Each entry merges the rows of one CDR3 protein and shows their most common DNA and genes. This sample gives hundreds of thousands of distinct CDR3 sequences in total; approximately 12% of them show up just once. The ten most abundant clones make up roughly 9.3% of the sample.

The same sample was also used in a study of T cells in Graves' hyperthyroidism and ophthalmopathy.

The starting material was peripheral blood mononuclear cells (PBMCs), obtained at new diagnosis, from a patient treated with antithyroid drugs. The receptors originated from a woman aged 25 to 39 with Graves disease. Donor details come from another sample of the same person, matched by shared clones.

This clonotype was counted at least ten times. The CDR3 region has the DNA TGTGCCAGCAGCCTTGGACTAGCTTCCTACGAGCAGTACTTC. Its protein is CASSLGLASYEQYF. V usage is TRBV28 and J usage is TRBJ2-7, with 8 positions matching TRBD2. Germline V CDR1 and CDR2: MDHEN, SYDVKM. V lost 6 bases, J lost 1 base, and 5 bases stayed unmatched. The CDR3 sequence is 14 residues long.

In this sample, this clonotype turned up many times. A junction boundary mismatches the germline segment, possibly from a read error. CDR3 residues: CARSPAGRDEKLFF. In DNA form, the CDR3 reads TGTGCCCGCAGTCCGGCAGGGAGGGACGAAAAACTGTTTTTT. The chain is built from TRBV28 and TRBJ1-4; perhaps TRBD1 as D (5 bases). Looked up from germline, CDR1 is MDHEN and CDR2 is SYDVKM. The CDR3 runs 14 residues.

This clonotype was counted ten times or more. The V call is TRBV3-1, the J call TRBJ2-7; D gene uncertain. The CDR3 consists of 17 residues. Germline V gives CDR1 LGHDT, CDR2 YNNKEL (reference sequence). Between the trimmed V and J ends, which lost 2 bases and 6 bases, there was a span of 23 bases. The CDR3 sequence is CASSQMVGRARTSEQYF. The CDR3 nucleotides are TGTGCCAGCAGCCAAATGGTTGGAAGGGCACGGACCTCCGAGCAGTACTTC.